A selection of T cell receptor beta chains follows, all from one sample in a study of blood T cell repertoires in COVID-19. TCRdb's table, derived via immunoSEQ multiplex PCR, lists solely in-frame clones and lacks some. The table includes about 110,000 clones, approximately 80% detected once. Material: peripheral blood. The receptors were sampled from a woman aged 70-85 years with acute or convalescent COVID-19. The CDR3 runs from the conserved cysteine through the conserved F or W. Each record gives: J gene, V gene, clone size, CDR3 length, D gene, CDR3 protein, CDR3 DNA. A D gene is named only where the DNA matches it firmly. Clone sizes are given selectively: once, few, many, or a class where the clone is expanded.

J: TRBJ2-7; V: TRBV5-6; size: -; length: 18; D: TRBD1; CDR3: CASSSVKGGQGAPYEQYF; DNA: TGTGCCAGCAGCTCGGTTAAAGGGGGACAGGGGGCCCCATACGAGCAGTACTTC
J: TRBJ2-1; V: TRBV5-4; size: -; length: 14; D: -; CDR3: CASSSLGSYNEQFF; DNA: TGTGCCAGCAGCTCCCTAGGCTCTTACAATGAGCAGTTCTTC
J: TRBJ2-1; V: TRBV11-2; size: -; length: 15; D: -; CDR3: CASSLDGGSYNEQFF; DNA: TGTGCCAGCAGCCTGGACGGCGGGTCCTACAATGAGCAGTTCTTC
J: TRBJ1-1; V: TRBV27; size: -; length: 12; D: -; CDR3: CAAGGGATEAFF; DNA: TGTGCCGCCGGAGGGGGGGCGACTGAAGCTTTCTTT
J: TRBJ2-2; V: TRBV18; size: -; length: 12; D: -; CDR3: CASSTSTGELFF; DNA: TGTGCCAGCTCAACTAGCACCGGGGAGCTGTTTTTT
J: TRBJ1-1; V: TRBV5-1; size: -; length: 14; D: -; CDR3: CASSPMTENTEAFF; DNA: TGCGCCAGCAGCCCCATGACAGAGAACACTGAAGCTTTCTTT
J: TRBJ2-7; V: TRBV7-9; size: -; length: 13; D: TRBD2; CDR3: CASRTSGEYEQYF; DNA: TGTGCCAGCAGGACTAGCGGGGAGTACGAGCAGTACTTC
J: TRBJ1-1; V: TRBV12-5; size: few; length: 13; D: -; CDR3: CASGLVGGAEAFF; DNA: TGTGCTAGTGGTTTGGTAGGGGGGGCTGAAGCTTTCTTT
J: TRBJ1-3; V: TRBV6-5; size: -; length: 14; D: -; CDR3: CASLNTISGNTIYF; DNA: TGTGCCAGCCTGAACACAATCTCTGGAAACACCATATATTTT
J: TRBJ1-2; V: TRBV29-1; size: -; length: 14; D: TRBD1; CDR3: CSAQGTGEVVGYTF; DNA: TGCAGCGCCCAAGGGACAGGGGAGGTGGTTGGCTACACCTTC
J: TRBJ2-5; V: TRBV19; size: -; length: 13; D: TRBD1; CDR3: CASSYDREETQYF; DNA: TGTGCCAGTAGTTATGACAGGGAGGAGACCCAGTACTTC
J: TRBJ1-4; V: TRBV6-6; size: -; length: 14; D: -; CDR3: CASNIQAQNEKLFF; DNA: TGTGCCAGCAACATACAGGCGCAGAATGAAAAACTGTTTTTT
J: TRBJ1-1; V: TRBV18; size: -; length: 13; D: -; CDR3: CASSPEGDTEAFF; DNA: TGTGCCAGCTCACCCGAAGGAGACACTGAAGCTTTCTTT
J: TRBJ2-3; V: TRBV5-1; size: -; length: 15; D: -; CDR3: CASSTGQISTDTQYF; DNA: TGCGCCAGCAGCACCGGACAGATTAGCACAGATACGCAGTATTTT
J: TRBJ2-1; V: TRBV6-5; size: -; length: 14; D: -; CDR3: CASSYSGTFSEQFF; DNA: TGTGCCAGCAGTTACTCCGGGACATTCTCCGAGCAGTTCTTC
J: TRBJ2-3; V: TRBV6-6; size: -; length: 17; D: -; CDR3: CASSLGWTVTSPDTQYF; DNA: TGTGCCAGCAGTCTAGGCTGGACAGTGACAAGCCCAGATACGCAGTATTTT
J: TRBJ2-1; V: TRBV25-1; size: -; length: 15; D: -; CDR3: CASSESAGLYNEQFF; DNA: TGTGCCAGCAGTGAATCAGCGGGCCTCTACAATGAGCAGTTCTTC
J: TRBJ2-7; V: TRBV20-1; size: -; length: 11; D: -; CDR3: CSCLTGNEQYF; DNA: TGCAGTTGCTTGACAGGCAATGAGCAGTACTTC
J: TRBJ1-1; V: TRBV6-5; size: -; length: 13; D: -; CDR3: CASSMLRNTEAFF; DNA: TGTGCCAGCAGTATGTTGAGGAACACTGAAGCTTTCTTT
J: TRBJ2-3; V: TRBV18; size: -; length: 16; D: -; CDR3: CASSAAGTSSTDTQYF; DNA: TGTGCCAGCTCAGCCGCCGGGACTTCTAGCACAGATACGCAGTATTTT
J: TRBJ2-5; V: TRBV3-1/TRBV3-2; size: -; length: 14; D: TRBD1; CDR3: CASSFTGGAETQYF; DNA: TGTGCCAGCAGCTTTACAGGGGGCGCGGAGACCCAGTACTTC
J: TRBJ1-4; V: TRBV6-5; size: -; length: 15; D: -; CDR3: CASRGGVATNEKLFF; DNA: TGTGCCAGCAGAGGGGGAGTTGCAACTAATGAAAAACTGTTTTTT
J: TRBJ1-4; V: TRBV3-1/TRBV3-2; size: -; length: 14; D: -; CDR3: CASSQAQGHEKLFF; DNA: TGTGCCAGCAGCCAGGCCCAGGGGCATGAAAAACTGTTTTTT
J: TRBJ1-2; V: TRBV5-6; size: -; length: 12; D: TRBD1; CDR3: CASSFDTGDDSF; DNA: TGTGCCAGCAGCTTTGACACAGGGGATGATTCCTTC
J: TRBJ2-7; V: TRBV7-8; size: -; length: 17; D: TRBD2; CDR3: CASSSLSRASGDYEQYF; DNA: TGTGCCAGCAGCTCTCTGTCCCGGGCTAGCGGGGACTACGAGCAGTACTTC
J: TRBJ2-1; V: TRBV19; size: -; length: 19; D: TRBD2; CDR3: CASSIAGTSGKGSYNEQFF; DNA: TGTGCCAGTAGTATAGCCGGGACTAGCGGGAAGGGTTCCTACAATGAGCAGTTCTTC
J: TRBJ1-2; V: TRBV29-1; size: -; length: 15; D: TRBD1; CDR3: CSVEEAGVGGGGYTF; DNA: TGCAGCGTTGAAGAGGCGGGCGTAGGGGGCGGTGGCTACACCTTC
J: TRBJ1-1; V: TRBV19; size: few; length: 14; D: TRBD1; CDR3: CASSMMAGGTEAFF; DNA: TGTGCCAGTAGTATGATGGCAGGGGGCACTGAAGCTTTCTTT
J: TRBJ1-1; V: TRBV6-5; size: -; length: 13; D: TRBD1; CDR3: CASRTGGGTEAFF; DNA: TGTGCCAGCAGAACAGGGGGAGGTACTGAAGCTTTCTTT
J: TRBJ2-6; V: TRBV7-2; size: -; length: 18; D: TRBD1; CDR3: CAGSITGTGVSGANVLTF; DNA: TGTGCCGGCAGCATCACCGGGACAGGGGTCTCTGGGGCCAACGTCCTGACTTTC
J: TRBJ1-6; V: TRBV6-2/TRBV6-3; size: -; length: 16; D: -; CDR3: CASSYSGSSYNSPLHF; DNA: TGTGCCAGCAGTTACTCCGGGAGCTCCTATAATTCACCCCTCCACTTT
J: TRBJ1-3; V: TRBV24-1; size: -; length: 15; D: -; CDR3: CATSGQYPSGNTIYF; DNA: TGTGCCACCAGTGGACAGTATCCCTCTGGAAACACCATATATTTT
J: TRBJ2-3; V: TRBV7-8; size: -; length: 15; D: TRBD2; CDR3: CASSYAGGGTDTQYF; DNA: TGTGCCAGCAGCTACGCGGGAGGGGGGACGGATACGCAGTATTTT
J: TRBJ2-3; V: TRBV5-1; size: -; length: 15; D: TRBD2; CDR3: CASSPGLAGTDTQYF; DNA: TGCGCCAGCAGCCCGGGACTAGCGGGGACAGATACGCAGTATTTT
J: TRBJ1-2; V: TRBV6-5; size: -; length: 13; D: TRBD1; CDR3: CASSLGQVGGYTF; DNA: TGTGCCAGCAGCCTGGGACAGGTCGGGGGCTACACCTTC
J: TRBJ1-2; V: TRBV2; size: -; length: 14; D: -; CDR3: CASKRTVNYYGYTF; DNA: TGTGCCAGCAAGCGGACAGTAAATTACTATGGCTACACCTTC
J: TRBJ1-2; V: TRBV20-1; size: -; length: 14; D: -; CDR3: CSASRTAHSGGYTF; DNA: TGCAGTGCTAGTCGGACAGCACATTCTGGAGGCTACACCTTC
J: TRBJ2-1; V: TRBV5-1; size: -; length: 16; D: -; CDR3: CASSLDGQGNQGEQFF; DNA: TGCGCCAGCAGCTTGGATGGGCAGGGGAACCAAGGGGAGCAGTTCTTC
J: TRBJ1-5; V: TRBV18; size: -; length: 16; D: TRBD1; CDR3: CASSLSTGRILEPQHF; DNA: TGTGCCAGCTCGCTGTCGACAGGGAGGATATTGGAGCCCCAGCATTTT
J: TRBJ2-2; V: TRBV5-6; size: -; length: 19; D: TRBD1; CDR3: CASSRRTGTAGRNTGELFF; DNA: TGTGCCAGCAGCCGACGTACCGGGACAGCCGGACGGAACACCGGGGAGCTGTTTTTT
J: TRBJ1-1; V: TRBV10-1; size: once; length: 13; D: -; CDR3: CASSESGGTEAFF; DNA: TGCGCCAGCAGTGAGTCAGGGGGCACTGAAGCTTTCTTT
J: TRBJ2-1; V: TRBV24-1; size: few; length: 15; D: TRBD2; CDR3: CATSAATSGKDEQFF; DNA: TGTGCCACCAGTGCAGCTACTAGCGGGAAGGATGAGCAGTTCTTC
J: TRBJ2-1; V: TRBV5-1; size: -; length: 16; D: TRBD1; CDR3: CASSLLGDSTYNEQFF; DNA: TGCGCCAGCAGCCTATTAGGGGACAGTACTTACAATGAGCAGTTCTTC
J: TRBJ2-7; V: TRBV6-5; size: -; length: 15; D: TRBD2; CDR3: CASRSTSGGSYEQYF; DNA: TGTGCCAGCAGGTCGACTAGCGGGGGCTCCTACGAGCAGTACTTC
J: TRBJ1-5; V: TRBV2; size: -; length: 14; D: -; CDR3: CASNRDNRNQPQHF; DNA: TGTGCCAGCAATCGTGACAACCGCAATCAGCCCCAGCATTTT
J: TRBJ2-7; V: TRBV19; size: -; length: 19; D: TRBD2; CDR3: CASSIAGLAGGQSSYEQYF; DNA: TGTGCCAGTAGTATAGCAGGACTAGCGGGAGGCCAGAGCTCCTACGAGCAGTACTTC
J: TRBJ2-7; V: TRBV4-1; size: -; length: 15; D: TRBD1; CDR3: CASSPRTGNSYEQYF; DNA: TGCGCCAGCAGCCCAAGGACAGGGAACTCCTACGAGCAGTACTTC
J: TRBJ2-7; V: TRBV19; size: -; length: 13; D: -; CDR3: CASSRDWTYEQYF; DNA: TGTGCCAGTAGCCGGGACTGGACCTACGAGCAGTACTTC
J: TRBJ2-1; V: TRBV29-1; size: -; length: 15; D: TRBD1; CDR3: CSVPQGASRGNEQFF; DNA: TGCAGCGTCCCACAGGGGGCCTCCCGGGGAAATGAGCAGTTCTTC
J: TRBJ2-3; V: TRBV5-5; size: -; length: 16; D: -; CDR3: CASSFSAGQRGDTQYF; DNA: TGTGCCAGCAGCTTCTCCGCAGGCCAACGGGGAGATACGCAGTATTTT
J: TRBJ2-3; V: TRBV29-1; size: -; length: 13; D: -; CDR3: CSVVQGVTDTQYF; DNA: TGCAGCGTGGTACAGGGAGTCACAGATACGCAGTATTTT